Below, 15 T cell receptor beta chains from the same sample are listed, as sequenced in a study of regulatory T cells. Overall study results and limits: Hydrophobic residues at CDR3 positions 6 and 7 were enriched in conventional CD4+ T cells of CD3G-deficient patients.

The PCR used 52 TRBV and 13 TRBJ primers. Clones were read by immunoSEQ multiplex PCR, and TCRdb kept only the in-frame ones, dropping some. This sample has 25,000 to 40,000 clones; 85% to 95% occur once, and the top ten carry around 0.98%. The antigens of these receptors remain unknown. The sample comprised conventional CD4+ T cells sorted from blood. The receptors shown here come from a child aged 2-15 years with CD3G deficiency.

The gene calls are TRBV5-1 and TRBJ2-2, with D possibly being TRBD2 (6 bases). Trimming took 7 bases from V and 1 from J, leaving 17 bases between them. This CDR3 has 16 residues. Germline assignment: CDR1 SGHRS and CDR2 YFSETQ. Written as DNA, the CDR3 is TGCGCCAGCCGCTACGGGGCGGGAATGAACACCGGGGAGCTGTTTTTT. Encoded protein: CASRYGAGMNTGELFF.

The CDR3 nucleotides are TGTGCCAGCAGCCCATTGGGGGGGTCCTATGGCTACACCTTC. Protein product: CASSPLGGSYGYTF. The chain has TRBV6-1 and TRBJ1-2; possible D gene TRBD1, 5 bases. The V gene's germline CDR1 is MNHNS and CDR2 SASEGT. CDR3 size: 14 residues. Trimming took 6 bases from V and 4 from J, leaving 15 bases between them.

The chain has TRBV5-1 and TRBJ1-1, with D possibly being TRBD1 (5 bases). CDR3 length: 14 residues. The germline gives CDR1 SGHRS, CDR2 YFSETQ. Trimming removed 4 bases from V and 3 bases from J, with 13 bases in between. CDR3 protein: CASSKRGEDTEAFF. The CDR3 region has the DNA TGCGCCAGCAGCAAGAGGGGCGAGGACACTGAAGCTTTCTTT.

The sample holds one count of this clone. The J gene is TRBJ2-7, the V gene TRBV28, with D possibly matching TRBD2 (7 bases). V lost 5 bases and J lost 3, with 11 bases in between. The CDR3 extends over 13 amino acids. CDR1 is MDHEN, CDR2 SYDVKM, per germline. CDR3 amino acids: CASSGGGGYEQYF. In nucleotides, the CDR3 is TGTGCCAGCAGTGGGGGCGGGGGCTACGAGCAGTACTTC.

In its sample, this clone was seen once. V usage is TRBV28 and J usage is TRBJ2-4, with 10 positions matching TRBD1. The junction had 6 bases not matched to a gene; V was cut back by 6 bases and J by 1 base. This CDR3 comprises 16 residues. The V gene's germline CDR1 is MDHEN and CDR2 SYDVKM. This CDR3 is CASSRPGQGAKNIQYF. The CDR3 nucleotides read TGTGCCAGCAGCCGTCCGGGACAGGGGGCCAAAAACATTCAGTACTTC. The full variable domain, in which reference TRBV28 and TRBJ2-4 provide the parts outside the CDR3, is DVKVTQSSRYLVKRTGEKVFLECVQDMDHENMFWYRQDPGLGLRLIYFSYDVKMKEKGDIPEGYSVSREKKERFSLILESASTNQTSMYLCASSRPGQGAKNIQYFGAGTRLSVL.

This chain joins TRBV5-1 and TRBJ2-7; D possibly uses TRBD1 or TRBD2 (5 bases each). The germline V gene has CDR1 SGHRS and CDR2 YFSETQ. Trimming removed 5 bases at V and 6 bases at J, with 15 bases between. The CDR3 covers 13 residues. The CDR3 is CASSSGPLGEQYF. CDR3 in DNA: TGCGCCAGCAGTTCGGGACCCTTAGGCGAGCAGTACTTC.

This clone came up a few times. V gene TRBV28 combines with J gene TRBJ2-7; 10 bases fit TRBD1. The trim removed 4 bases at V and 4 bases at J, leaving 4 bases unmatched. The CDR3 spans 14 residues. Germline loops: CDR1 MDHEN, CDR2 SYDVKM. In DNA form, the CDR3 reads TGTGCCAGCAGTTCGACAGGGGGCCGGTACGAGCAGTACTTC. As protein: CASSSTGGRYEQYF.

The chain uses TRBV5-1 and TRBJ2-3, with D perhaps TRBD1 or TRBD2 (5 bases each). Trimming cost V 0 bases and J 4 bases, with 12 bases left between them. The CDR3 runs 15 residues. Germline V gene data show CDR1 as SGHRS and CDR2 as YFSETQ. Written as DNA, the CDR3 is TGCGCCAGCAGCTTGGCCGGGACCAGCGCAGATACGCAGTATTTT. Translating gives CASSLAGTSADTQYF.

The V and J genes are TRBV28 and TRBJ2-7; 7 nucleotides align to TRBD1. Unmatched junction bases numbered 9, after V lost 5 bases and J lost 5 bases. The CDR3 contains 14 residues. Germline assignment: CDR1 MDHEN and CDR2 SYDVKM. The CDR3 region has the DNA TGTGCCAGCAGTCTCCGACAGGGCCGAGACGAGCAGTACTTC. Encoded protein: CASSLRQGRDEQYF.

The chain employs TRBV5-1 and TRBJ2-1, with unresolved D. Germline CDR1 SGHRS, CDR2 YFSETQ. V dropped 0 bases and J dropped 6 bases, with 7 bases sitting between them. The CDR3 loop spans 13 amino acids. CDR3 sequence: CASSLDPGNEQFF. The CDR3 DNA follows: TGCGCCAGCAGCTTGGATCCGGGCAATGAGCAGTTCTTC. Full variable domain (remainder filled in from reference TRBV5-1 and TRBJ2-1): KAGVTQTPRYLIKTRGQQVTLSCSPISGHRSVSWYQQTPGQGLQFLFEYFSETQRNKGNFPGRFSGRQFSNSRSEMNVSTLELGDSALYLCASSLDPGNEQFFGPGTRLTVL.

J is TRBJ2-1 and V is TRBV18; 8 bases map to TRBD1. The V and J ends lost 9 bases and 5 bases, in that order; junction bases with no gene match: 9. Germline V gives CDR1 KGHSH, CDR2 LQKENI. This CDR3 spans 14 amino acids. Here the CDR3 reads CASSSGTGHNEQFF. The CDR3 DNA follows: TGTGCCAGTAGCTCCGGGACAGGACACAATGAGCAGTTCTTC.

V and J are TRBV27 and TRBJ2-1; no definite D call. Per the germline V gene, CDR1 is MNHEY and CDR2 is SMNVEV (reference sequence). The CDR3 extends over 13 amino acids. V lost 0 bases, J lost 8 bases, and 8 bases lay in between. CDR3 residues: CASSLSVLHEQFF. The CDR3 DNA is TGTGCCAGCAGTTTATCAGTCCTGCATGAGCAGTTCTTC.

The chain has TRBV28 and TRBJ2-7; D is possibly TRBD2 (5 bases). Germline lookup yields CDR1 MDHEN and CDR2 SYDVKM. The CDR3 runs 14 residues. Trimming shortened V by 3 bases and J by 4 bases, and 13 bases separated the two germline ends. CDR3 DNA sequence: TGTGCCAGCAGTTTCCCTGGGGAGTCGTACGAGCAGTACTTC. Amino acid sequence: CASSFPGESYEQYF.

The gene calls are TRBV6-6 and TRBJ2-3; a weak D match, TRBD2 (6 bases). The germline V and J ends were trimmed by 2 bases and 3 bases, with 9 bases remaining between them. The CDR3 runs 14 residues. Germline CDR1 MNHNY, CDR2 SVGAGI (reference sequence). The DNA for the CDR3 is TGTGCCAGCAGTTACGGGGGGAGAACAGATACGCAGTATTTT. Translating it yields CASSYGGRTDTQYF.

J is TRBJ2-5 and V is TRBV6-1; 7 nucleotides align to TRBD1. Unmatched junction bases numbered 5, after V lost 5 bases and J lost 11 bases. The CDR3 has 11 amino acids. Germline V gene sequence: CDR1 MNHNS, CDR2 SASEGT. As DNA, the CDR3 is TGTGCCAGCAGTAACCGACAGGGTCAGTACTTC. It encodes CASSNRQGQYF.